This T cell receptor beta chain was recovered during a study of technical replicates of blood from a few donors. This CDR3 region has 15 residues. The V and J ends lost 3 bases and 5 bases, in that order; junction bases with no gene match: 3. Germline V lookup: CDR1 SGDLS, CDR2 YYNGEE. Profiled with immunoSEQ multiplex PCR; TCRdb holds only in-frame clones, not every one. The sample includes over 30,000 clones, just over 90% of them seen just once. The clonotype comes from a human donor in good health. Some clones in this sample may be carry-over from other donors' samples. Sequenced sample: PBMCs. The V call is TRBV9, the J call TRBJ2-5; 14 bases align to TRBD2. CDR3 region: CASSAGLAGVETQYF. CDR3 DNA: TGTGCCAGCAGCGCGGGACTAGCGGGGGTGGAGACCCAGTACTTC.